The sample holds many counts of the clone carrying this T cell receptor (beta chain). Antigen unknown. These data come from a study of T cells in Graves' hyperthyroidism and ophthalmopathy. From germline, CDR1 is KGHSH and CDR2 LQKENI. The CDR3 is 12 residues long. Trimming pared 3 bases from V and 7 bases from J, leaving 9 bases between. Amplified regions were TCR beta CDR3 sequences from RNA transcripts. First-round RT-PCR of the TCR CDR3 relied on the HTBI primer set. In TCRdb, the multiplex PCR reads were re-called with MiXCR into one record per CDR3 protein. The table lists approximately 570,000 distinct CDR3 sequences, 20% of them singletons. Study-wide results and limits: The majority of expanded thyroid clonotypes above 0.001 also appeared in blood. Ophthalmopathy was told apart from stable hyperthyroidism by a 13 V-J model.

The chain has TRBV18 and TRBJ1-1; no definite D call. The sequence was obtained from a man in his forties with Graves' ophthalmopathy. Sequenced: blood. The CDR3 coding sequence is TGTGCCAGCTCACCGACCCGCGATGAAGCTTTCTTT. Translated, it gives CASSPTRDEAFF.